This entry concerns a single TCR beta chain. Followed over time, Seattle patients had been enrolled while infection was active. Sequencing used immunoSEQ multiplex PCR; TCRdb keeps in-frame clones, though not all of them. Here the sample spans 250,000 to 300,000 clones, roughly 86% being singletons. This sample is part of a study of blood T cell repertoires in COVID-19. In the study overall: The samples span acute and convalescent COVID-19 from the United States, Italy and Spain. PBMCs, B-cell-depleted T cells, or T cells provided the cDNA or gDNA that made up the material.

The receptor's source is a woman in her 30s with COVID-19, enrolled during active disease. Sequenced sample: peripheral blood.

Here the CDR3 reads CASTLAGTVVRRAFF. DNA for the CDR3: TGTGCCAGCACCTTAGCCGGGACAGTCGTTCGGCGGGCTTTCTTT. The chain joins TRBV28 to TRBJ1-1, with TRBD1 matching 7 bases. The V gene end was trimmed by 7 bases and the J gene end by 11 bases; junction bases not matched to a gene: 19. This CDR3 comprises 15 residues. Germline values: CDR1 MDHEN, CDR2 SYDVKM.